This is a list of T cell receptor beta chains from one sample in a study of sequential checkpoint blockade in melanoma. Data came from immunoSEQ multiplex PCR; TCRdb stores just in-frame clones and leaves some out. The sample gives fewer than 3,500 clones, approximately 20% of which show up once; roughly a quarter is in the top ten. This sample comprised tumor tissue (inferred from file names), obtained from a patient given nivolumab and ipilimumab in sequence. These receptors originate from a human donor with melanoma. Both conserved end residues are part of each CDR3. D genes are given only for firm matches. The size entry is marked missing in some rows and otherwise reads once, few, many or a size class.

TRBV29-1,NA,15,NA,TRBJ2-1,TGCAGCGTTGAAGATTTTCGACAGAAGAACAATGAGCAGTTCTTC,CSVEDFRQKNNEQFF
TRBV11-3,TRBD2,16,few,TRBJ2-7,TGTGCCAGCAGCTACCTAGCGGGAGGCCCCACCTACGAGCAGTACTTC,CASSYLAGGPTYEQYF
TRBV11-3,NA,15,few,TRBJ2-3,TGTGCCAGCAGCATCCGGCCGCGTGGGTCAGATACGCAGTATTTT,CASSIRPRGSDTQYF
TRBV28,TRBD2,16,medium-sized,TRBJ2-5,TGTGCCAGCAGTTTGTTTAGCGGGAGGGCGGGCGAGACCCAGTACTTC,CASSLFSGRAGETQYF
TRBV6-8,NA,16,few,TRBJ2-7,TGTGCCAGCACTTACCATGGACAGAGGAGCTCCTACGAGCAGTACTTC,CASTYHGQRSSYEQYF
TRBV11-3,TRBD1,16,many,TRBJ1-6,TGTGCCAGCAGCTTAAAGTCGGGCAGGGGGCCTTCACCCCTCCACTTT,CASSLKSGRGPSPLHF
TRBV19,NA,14,NA,TRBJ1-6,TGTGCCAGTAGTATCGGAGGCTCTAATTCACCCCTCCACTTT,CASSIGGSNSPLHF
TRBV7-6,TRBD1,15,few,TRBJ2-3,TGTGCCAGCAGCCCGACAGGGGTTTGGTCAGATACGCAGTATTTT,CASSPTGVWSDTQYF
TRBV29-1,NA,14,NA,TRBJ2-3,TGCAGCGTTCATAGAGGGCAGGACACAGATACGCAGTATTTT,CSVHRGQDTDTQYF
TRBV9,NA,16,many,TRBJ2-7,TGTGCCAGCAGTGGTACGCTGACTAGTTTCGCCTACGAGCAGTACTTC,CASSGTLTSFAYEQYF
TRBV19,TRBD1,11,NA,TRBJ2-1,TGTGCCACCAGGGGGTACAATGAGCAGTTCTTC,CATRGYNEQFF
TRBV30,TRBD1,16,few,TRBJ1-5,TGTGCCTGGAGTCTCGGGCGTGGGTCAGGGGGTCAGCCCCAGCATTTT,CAWSLGRGSGGQPQHF
TRBV6-8,NA,15,few,TRBJ1-1,TGTGCCAGCAGTTACCTCCCCAGTCTTGACACTGAAGCTTTCTTT,CASSYLPSLDTEAFF
TRBV5-1,NA,15,few,TRBJ1-4,TGCGCCAGCAGCCTGGAAGGGGGGCACGGAGAAAAACTGTTTTTT,CASSLEGGHGEKLFF
TRBV23-1,NA,13,few,TRBJ1-2,TGCGCCAGCAGCTTGGAGACAGATCTTGGCTACACCTTC,CASSLETDLGYTF
TRBV18,NA,14,NA,TRBJ2-7,TGTGCCAGCTCACCACAACTGGACAGCCACGAGCAGTACTTC,CASSPQLDSHEQYF
TRBV6-8,NA,13,medium-sized,TRBJ2-7,TGTGCCAGCAAAGCCGGGACCTCCTACGAGCAGTACTTC,CASKAGTSYEQYF
TRBV11-3,TRBD1,14,many,TRBJ1-3,TGTGCCAGCAGCCTGACAGGGGGTGGAAACACCATATATTTT,CASSLTGGGNTIYF
TRBV1,NA,14,NA,TRBJ2-7,TGCGCCAGCAGCTCATGGGACGGCGGATACGAGCAGTACTTC,CASSSWDGGYEQYF
TRBV11-3,NA,16,NA,TRBJ2-7,TGTGCCAGCAGCCCTTCTTTTGGGGGGGCCACCTACGAGCAGTACTTC,CASSPSFGGATYEQYF
TRBV28,TRBD2,14,NA,TRBJ2-1,TGTGCCAGCAGACCCGGGACTAGCCTCTATGAGCAGTTCTTC,CASRPGTSLYEQFF
TRBV5-1,NA,14,NA,TRBJ1-1,TGCGCCAGCAGCTTGTACGTTATGAACACTGAAGCTTTCTTT,CASSLYVMNTEAFF
TRBV11-3,NA,14,NA,TRBJ1-5,TGTGCCAGCAGCTTGGGGCAGATCAATCAGCCCCAGCATTTT,CASSLGQINQPQHF
TRBV6-8,TRBD1,13,few,TRBJ2-5,TGTGCCAGCAGTACGGACAGGGAAGAGACCCAGTACTTC,CASSTDREETQYF
TRBV6-8,NA,13,few,TRBJ1-4,TGTGCCAGCAGTGGGGTAACTAATGAAAAACTGTTTTTT,CASSGVTNEKLFF
TRBV6-8,NA,13,NA,TRBJ1-2,TGTGCCAGCAGTTATCCGGGGGTCTATGGCTACACCTTC,CASSYPGVYGYTF
TRBV6-8,NA,13,NA,TRBJ2-3,TGTGCCAGCAGTTCAGGTCCGGGAGATACGCAGTATTTT,CASSSGPGDTQYF
TRBV11-3,TRBD2,15,few,TRBJ2-3,TGTGCCAGCAGACCCTGGGACTACCGCACAGATACGCAGTATTTT,CASRPWDYRTDTQYF
TRBV6-8,NA,15,NA,TRBJ2-5,TGTGCCAGCAGTTACCCGGACCGGGCGAGGGAGACCCAGTACTTC,CASSYPDRARETQYF
TRBV11-3,NA,14,medium-sized,TRBJ2-3,TGTGCCAGCAGCTTTGCAGACGACACAGATACGCAGTATTTT,CASSFADDTDTQYF
TRBV11-3,NA,16,many,TRBJ2-3,TGTGCCAGCAGCTACAGGTGGGAGGTCTGCACAGATACGCAGTATTTT,CASSYRWEVCTDTQYF
TRBV19,TRBD2,14,NA,TRBJ2-7,TGTGCCAGTAGCTTAGCGGGAGGGCCTCGGGAGCAGTACTTC,CASSLAGGPREQYF
TRBV25-1,NA,13,large,TRBJ1-1,TGTGCCAGCAGTGTAGGGACGAACACTGAAGCTTTCTTT,CASSVGTNTEAFF
TRBV9,TRBD1,16,few,TRBJ2-1,TGTGCCAGCAGCGGATCTCCCGGGACAGGGTTTGCTGAGCAGTTCTTC,CASSGSPGTGFAEQFF
TRBV7-2,TRBD2,13,medium-sized,TRBJ2-5,TGTGCCAGCAGCTTAGCCGGGGGGGAGACCCAGTACTTC,CASSLAGGETQYF
TRBV28,NA,17,NA,TRBJ2-6,TGTGCCAGCAGTTCCCTGGGGGGGCTCTCTGGGGCCAACGTCCTGACTTTC,CASSSLGGLSGANVLTF
TRBV7-6,TRBD1,15,few,TRBJ2-7,TGTGCCAGCAGCCTGACAGGGGGATCCTTGTACGAGCAGTACTTC,CASSLTGGSLYEQYF
TRBV10-3,NA,14,few,TRBJ2-1,TGTGCCATCAGTGAGGAGCTGCCCTACAATGAGCAGTTCTTC,CAISEELPYNEQFF
TRBV6-8,NA,15,few,TRBJ2-1,TGTGCCAGCAGTCCTACCTGGGGTTCGTACAATGAGCAGTTCTTC,CASSPTWGSYNEQFF
TRBV11-3,TRBD2,17,many,TRBJ2-7,TGTGCCAGCAGCTTATCAGGAGGCACTAGCGGGCGCTACGAGCAGTACTTC,CASSLSGGTSGRYEQYF
TRBV11-3,TRBD1,14,medium-sized,TRBJ2-7,TGTGCCAGCAGCTTTACAGGGGGATCCTACGAGCAGTACTTC,CASSFTGGSYEQYF
TRBV16,NA,20,medium-sized,TRBJ1-2,TGTGCCAGCAGCAATAGCTTCGGAGGATTCATTGCAGGAGCTAACTATGGCTACACCTTC,CASSNSFGGFIAGANYGYTF
TRBV6-8,TRBD1,16,NA,TRBJ2-1,TGTGCCAGCAGTGCCACGGACAGGGGAGGATACAATGAGCAGTTCTTC,CASSATDRGGYNEQFF
TRBV19,TRBD1,14,medium-sized,TRBJ1-1,TGTGCCAGTAGTTTCCACAGGGGGCAGACTGAAGCTTTCTTT,CASSFHRGQTEAFF
TRBV11-3,TRBD1,14,many,TRBJ1-2,TGTGCCAGCAGGGACAGGGGGCGATTCTTCGGCTACACCTTC,CASRDRGRFFGYTF
TRBV6-8,TRBD1,14,NA,TRBJ1-2,TGTGCCAGCAGTTACCTTGGACAGGGCTATGGCTACACCTTC,CASSYLGQGYGYTF
TRBV11-3,TRBD2,15,NA,TRBJ2-7,TGTGCCAGCAGCTTAGTCCCGGGGGGGAGTTACGAGCAGTACTTC,CASSLVPGGSYEQYF
TRBV23-1,TRBD1,17,NA,TRBJ1-1,TGCGCCAGCAGCCAAGATGCGACAGGGGGGATGAACACTGAAGCTTTCTTT,CASSQDATGGMNTEAFF
TRBV6-8,NA,14,many,TRBJ2-5,TGTGCCAGCAGTTACTTCTCTTTAGGAGAGACCCAGTACTTC,CASSYFSLGETQYF
TRBV30,NA,14,few,TRBJ2-2,TGTGCCTGGAGTCCCTCCCCGGACACCGGGGAGCTGTTTTTT,CAWSPSPDTGELFF
TRBV5-1,TRBD2,14,once,TRBJ2-5,TGCGCCAGCAGCTCGGGACTAAACCAAGAGACCCAGTACTTC,CASSSGLNQETQYF